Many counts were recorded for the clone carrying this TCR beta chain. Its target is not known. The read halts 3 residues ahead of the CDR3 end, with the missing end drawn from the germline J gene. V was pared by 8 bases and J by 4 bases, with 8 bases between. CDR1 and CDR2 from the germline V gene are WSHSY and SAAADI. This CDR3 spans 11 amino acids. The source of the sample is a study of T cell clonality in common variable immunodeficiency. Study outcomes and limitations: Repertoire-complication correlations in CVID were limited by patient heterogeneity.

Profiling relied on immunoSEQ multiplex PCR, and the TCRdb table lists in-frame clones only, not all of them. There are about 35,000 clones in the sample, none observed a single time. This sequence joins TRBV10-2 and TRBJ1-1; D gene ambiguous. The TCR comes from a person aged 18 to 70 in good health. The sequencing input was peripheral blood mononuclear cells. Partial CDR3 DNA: TGCGCCAGCGTGTCGGGCACTGAA. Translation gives CASVSGTE. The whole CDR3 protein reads CASVSGTEAFF.